The next 10 T cell receptor beta chains were all read from a single sample in a study of blood T cells in healthy people across ages. Primed by a sample-barcoded 5' primer and a J-beta primer mix, a second PCR proceeded for roughly 7 to 11 cycles. Using its own MiXCR run on the 5' RACE reads, TCRdb lists one record per CDR3 protein. Of 800,000 to 950,000 distinct CDR3 sequences listed, around 49% are singletons. The sample comprised blood. The receptors here all came from a man aged 30 to 45 in good health.

The chain has TRBV9 and TRBJ2-5; D remains ambiguous. This CDR3 is 14 amino acids long. Trimming took 3 bases from V and 0 from J, leaving 9 bases between them. The germline V gene has CDR1 SGDLS and CDR2 YYNGEE. Written as DNA, the CDR3 is TGTGCCAGCAGCGCCCCGACAAACCAAGAGACCCAGTACTTC. It translates to CASSAPTNQETQYF. Supplemented by reference TRBV9 and TRBJ2-5, the full variable domain reads DSGVTQTPKHLITATGQRVTLRCSPRSGDLSVYWYQQSLDQGLQFLIQYYNGEERAKGNILERFSAQQFPDLHSELNLSSLELGDSALYFCASSAPTNQETQYFGPGTRLLVL.

This clonotype was seen a handful of times. The chain employs TRBV20-1 and TRBJ2-5, with D possibly TRBD1 on 5 matching bases. Looked up from germline, CDR1 is DFQATT and CDR2 is SNEGSKA (reference sequence). The CDR3 covers 13 residues. V lost 1 base, J lost 1 base, and 7 bases lay in between. The CDR3 loop reads CSARGQLQETQYF. The CDR3 DNA follows: TGCAGTGCTAGAGGACAGCTCCAAGAGACCCAGTACTTC.

The V and J genes are TRBV5-1 and TRBJ2-3; D perhaps matches TRBD2 (5 bases). The CDR3 is 16 amino acids. V was pared by 0 bases and J by 0 bases, with 11 bases between. CDR1 SGHRS and CDR2 YFSETQ come from the germline V gene. CDR3 coding DNA: TGCGCCAGCAGCTTGGTCGAGCGGAGGAGCACAGATACGCAGTATTTT. It specifies CASSLVERRSTDTQYF. Full variable domain (remainder filled in from reference TRBV5-1 and TRBJ2-3): KAGVTQTPRYLIKTRGQQVTLSCSPISGHRSVSWYQQTPGQGLQFLFEYFSETQRNKGNFPGRFSGRQFSNSRSEMNVSTLELGDSALYLCASSLVERRSTDTQYFGPGTRLTVL.

As concerns this clonotype: The junction shows a germline mismatch at one end, possibly a read error. This chain uses TRBV6-4 with TRBJ2-1; 9 nucleotides agree with TRBD2. The germline gives CDR1 MRHNA, CDR2 SNTAGT. This CDR3 region has 14 residues. The CDR3 reads CAGSDSRGGNEQFF. The CDR3, as DNA: TGTGCCGGCAGTGACTCGCGGGGGGGCAATGAGCAGTTCTTC.

This clonotype was found many times. The genes are TRBV12-3 or TRBV12-4 and TRBJ2-1; D gene unclear. The CDR3 consists of 10 residues. V lost 2 bases and J lost 7, with 0 bases in between. CDR3 DNA sequence: TGTGCCAGCAGTTTAAATGAGCAGTTCTTC. It is translated as CASSLNEQFF.

In its sample, this clonotype was seen many times. This chain uses TRBV24-1 with TRBJ2-3; a weak D match, TRBD1 (5 bases). Germline CDR1 is KGHDR and CDR2 is SFDVKD. V gave up 1 base and J gave up 2 bases, with 12 bases separating them. The CDR3 length is 16 residues. The CDR3 region is CATSDFKNRNTDTQYF. Here the CDR3 DNA reads TGTGCCACCAGTGATTTTAAGAACAGGAACACAGATACGCAGTATTTT.

This clonotype occurred a few times. The DNA of the CDR3 is TGTGCTAGTTCGAGGGGCTCGTACCAAGAGACCCAGTACTTC. It codes for CASSRGSYQETQYF. The chain recombines TRBV12-5 with TRBJ2-5; perhaps D is TRBD1 or TRBD2 (5 bases each). The CDR3 spans 14 residues. The V gene's germline CDR1 is LGHNT and CDR2 FRNRAP. The V and J ends lost 8 bases and 0 bases respectively, with 13 bases between them.

The chain joins TRBV7-9 to TRBJ2-7; weak D call: TRBD2 (6 bases). V lost 5 bases and J lost 4, with 18 bases in between. Germline lookup yields CDR1 SEHNR and CDR2 FQNEAQ (reference sequence). CDR3 size: 15 residues. The CDR3 region is CASSPPAGGKYEQYF. CDR3 nucleotide sequence: TGTGCCAGCAGCCCCCCGGCGGGCGGGAAGTACGAGCAGTACTTC.

This clonotype was observed a few times. The chain joins TRBV7-6 to TRBJ1-1, with 7 bases fitting TRBD1. This CDR3 contains 13 residues. Germline-derived CDR1 and CDR2 are SGHVS and FNYEAQ. Losses at the gene ends were 2 bases for V and 8 bases for J; bases not matched to a gene: 5. CDR3 protein: CASSLKDRAEAFF. As DNA, the CDR3 is TGTGCCAGCAGCTTAAAAGACAGGGCAGAAGCTTTCTTT.

A few counts support this clonotype. The chain has TRBV12-3 or TRBV12-4 and TRBJ1-1; TRBD1 might be the D (5 bases). The length of the CDR3 is 16 residues. Between the trimmed V and J ends, which lost 3 bases and 0 bases, there was a span of 14 bases. The DNA of the CDR3 is TGTGCCAGCAGTTTTAGGCAGGGAAAGATGAACACTGAAGCTTTCTTT. This encodes CASSFRQGKMNTEAFF.